The 3 T cell receptor beta chains presented below share a single source sample, sequenced in a study of graft-versus-host responses after intestinal transplantation. These receptors have no identified antigens. The method was immunoSEQ multiplex PCR; TCRdb's version includes in-frame clones alone and lacks a portion of them. This table holds 100,000 or so clones, roughly 84% found once. Here the sequenced sample was unstimulated CD4+ T cells sorted from spleen or lymph node cells, taken before transplant. Source of these receptors: a human donor who was the organ donor for an intestinal transplant.

The chain combines TRBV4-1 with TRBJ1-5, with a tentative D call TRBD1 (5 bases). Germline V gene data show CDR1 as MGHRA and CDR2 as YSYEKL. V was trimmed by 4 bases and J by 4 bases, leaving 11 bases between them. This CDR3 has 14 residues. The CDR3 bases are TGCGCCAGCAGCCCTATGGGGGGGAATCAGCCCCAGCATTTT. Translating it yields CASSPMGGNQPQHF.

The chain has TRBV27 and TRBJ2-1; 9 positions agree with TRBD2. J gave up 6 bases and V 0 bases, and 9 bases lay outside the gene matches. The CDR3 length is 17 residues. CDR1 and CDR2 from the germline V gene are MNHEY and SMNVEV (reference sequence). The CDR3 region has the DNA TGTGCCAGCAGTTTATCGATTCCAGCGGGGGGTTTCAATGAGCAGTTCTTC. Translation: CASSLSIPAGGFNEQFF.

J is TRBJ1-5 and V is TRBV7-9; TRBD1 agrees at 8 bases. V was pared by 2 bases and J by 7 bases, with 10 bases of the junction left unmatched. The CDR3 is 16 residues long. Germline V gene data show CDR1 as SEHNR and CDR2 as FQNEAQ (reference sequence). CDR3 DNA: TGTGCCAGCAGCTTATCCGGGACAGGTATGATACAGCCCCAGCATTTT. This encodes CASSLSGTGMIQPQHF.